The subject of this entry is one T cell receptor beta chain. Its cognate antigen is unknown. The data derive from a study of vaccination and CD4 T cells after COVID-19. As for the study in general: Cells were stimulated with overlapping spike peptide pools from SARS-CoV-2, HCoV-NL63, HCoV-OC43 and HCoV-229E. Study results and caveats: Apart from involving relatively few convalescent patients, the work omitted early post-infection timepoints.

With the Oncomine TCR Beta short-read assay, DNA from cultured CD4+ T cells was sequenced. TCRdb itself ran the PCR reads through MiXCR, one entry per CDR3 protein. The table has roughly 13,000 distinct CDR3 sequences, under 75% seen once. Sample treatment: roughly 10-day PBMC culture with coronavirus spike peptide pools or control peptides (ViraFEST assay). Isolation of CD4+ T cells by negative selection took place after roughly ten days of culture. The CDR3 sequence is 14 residues long. Per the germline V gene, CDR1 is MNHEY and CDR2 is SVGAGI. V was shortened by 3 bases and J by 8 bases, with 13 bases between the two germline ends.

This chain uses TRBV6-5 with TRBJ1-4; TRBD1 might be the D (5 bases). The sequencing input was CD4+ T cells from blood, cultured in vitro. This TCR was sampled from a human donor who had recovered from COVID-19. CDR3 protein: CASSYTGQGEKLFF. CDR3 nucleotides: TGTGCCAGCAGTTATACAGGCCAAGGGGAAAAACTGTTTTTT.